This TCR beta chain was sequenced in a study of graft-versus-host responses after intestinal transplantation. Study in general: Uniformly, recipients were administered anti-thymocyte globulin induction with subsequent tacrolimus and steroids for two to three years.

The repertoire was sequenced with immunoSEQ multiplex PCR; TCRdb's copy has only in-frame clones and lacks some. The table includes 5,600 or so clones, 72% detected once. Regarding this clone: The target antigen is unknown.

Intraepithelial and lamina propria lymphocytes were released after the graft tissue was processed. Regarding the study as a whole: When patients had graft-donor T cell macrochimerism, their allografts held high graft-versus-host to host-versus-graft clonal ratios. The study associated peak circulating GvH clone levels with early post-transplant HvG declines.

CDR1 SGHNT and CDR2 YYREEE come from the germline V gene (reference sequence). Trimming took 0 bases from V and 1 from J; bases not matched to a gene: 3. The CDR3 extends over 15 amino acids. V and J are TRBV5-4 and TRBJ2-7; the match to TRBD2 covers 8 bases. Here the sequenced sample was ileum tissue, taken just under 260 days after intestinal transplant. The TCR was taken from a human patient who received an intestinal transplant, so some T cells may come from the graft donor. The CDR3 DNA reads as TGTGCCAGCAGCTTGGCCGGGACTAGGTCCTACGAGCAGTACTTC. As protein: CASSLAGTRSYEQYF. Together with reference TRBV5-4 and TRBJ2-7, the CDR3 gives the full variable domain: ETGVTQSPTHLIKTRGQQVTLRCSSQSGHNTVSWYQQALGQGPQFIFQYYREEENGRGNFPPRFSGLQFPNYSSELNVNALELDDSALYLCASSLAGTRSYEQYFGPGTRLTVT.